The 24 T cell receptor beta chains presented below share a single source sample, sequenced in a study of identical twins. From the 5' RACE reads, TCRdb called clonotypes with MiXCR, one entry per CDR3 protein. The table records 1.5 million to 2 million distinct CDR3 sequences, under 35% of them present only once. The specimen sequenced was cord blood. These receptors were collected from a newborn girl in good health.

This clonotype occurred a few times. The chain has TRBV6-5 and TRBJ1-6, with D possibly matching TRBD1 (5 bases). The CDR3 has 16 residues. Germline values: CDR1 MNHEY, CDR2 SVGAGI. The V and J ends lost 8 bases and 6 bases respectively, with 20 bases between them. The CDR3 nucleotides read TGTGCCAGCCTCAAGGGGCCCTTATATCTTAATTCACCCCTCCACTTT. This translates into CASLKGPLYLNSPLHF.

The CDR3 spells CSARDSGTSGGAVADTQYF. DNA for the CDR3: TGCAGTGCTAGAGATTCCGGGACTAGCGGGGGGGCCGTCGCAGATACGCAGTATTTT. The gene calls are TRBV20-1 and TRBJ2-3, with 16 positions matching TRBD2. Losses at the gene ends were 0 bases for V and 4 bases for J; bases not matched to a gene: 10. Germline CDR1 DFQATT, CDR2 SNEGSKA (reference sequence). This CDR3 contains 19 residues.

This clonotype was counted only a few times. In DNA form, the CDR3 reads TGTGCCAGCAGCTTATTCGGGGACGGACTAGCCAAAAACATTCAGTACTTC. Protein: CASSLFGDGLAKNIQYF. The chain recombines TRBV7-9 with TRBJ2-4; D is tentatively TRBD1 or TRBD2 (5 bases each). Germline V gene sequence: CDR1 SEHNR, CDR2 FQNEAQ (reference sequence). The CDR3 consists of 17 residues. The V end was cut by 2 bases, the J end by 0 bases, with 14 bases between.

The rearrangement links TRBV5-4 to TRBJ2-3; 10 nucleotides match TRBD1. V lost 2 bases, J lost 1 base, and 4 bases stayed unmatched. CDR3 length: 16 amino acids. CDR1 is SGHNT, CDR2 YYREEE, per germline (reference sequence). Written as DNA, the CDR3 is TGTGCCAGCAGCTTTCGAGACAGGGGGCGCACAGATACGCAGTATTTT. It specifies CASSFRDRGRTDTQYF.

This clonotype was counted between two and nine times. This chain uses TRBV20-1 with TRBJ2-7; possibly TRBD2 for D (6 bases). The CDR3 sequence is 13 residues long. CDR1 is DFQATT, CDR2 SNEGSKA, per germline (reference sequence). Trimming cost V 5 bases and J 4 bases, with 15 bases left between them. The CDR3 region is CSAQTSRSYEQYF. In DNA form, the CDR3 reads TGCAGTGCTCAGACTAGTCGGTCGTACGAGCAGTACTTC.

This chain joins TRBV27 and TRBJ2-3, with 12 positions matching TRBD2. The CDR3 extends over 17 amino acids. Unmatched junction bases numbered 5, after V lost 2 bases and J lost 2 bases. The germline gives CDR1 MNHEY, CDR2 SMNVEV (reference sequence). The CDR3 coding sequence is TGTGCCAGCAGTTTACTAACTAGCGGGGGGCCCACAGATACGCAGTATTTT. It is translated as CASSLLTSGGPTDTQYF.

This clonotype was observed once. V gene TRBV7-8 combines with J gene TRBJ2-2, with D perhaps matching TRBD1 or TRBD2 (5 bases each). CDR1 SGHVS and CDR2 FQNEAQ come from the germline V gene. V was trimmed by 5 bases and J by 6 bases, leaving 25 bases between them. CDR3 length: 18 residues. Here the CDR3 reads CASSTFYTAGTPAGELFF. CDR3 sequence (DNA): TGTGCCAGCAGCACCTTCTATACAGCCGGGACGCCAGCCGGGGAGCTGTTTTTT.

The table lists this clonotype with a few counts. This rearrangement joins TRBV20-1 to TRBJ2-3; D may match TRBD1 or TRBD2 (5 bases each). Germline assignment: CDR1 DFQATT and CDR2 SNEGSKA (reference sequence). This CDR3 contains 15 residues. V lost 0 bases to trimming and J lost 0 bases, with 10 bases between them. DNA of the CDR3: TGCAGTGCTAGAGAGGCCAGGGAGAGCACAGATACGCAGTATTTT. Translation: CSAREARESTDTQYF.

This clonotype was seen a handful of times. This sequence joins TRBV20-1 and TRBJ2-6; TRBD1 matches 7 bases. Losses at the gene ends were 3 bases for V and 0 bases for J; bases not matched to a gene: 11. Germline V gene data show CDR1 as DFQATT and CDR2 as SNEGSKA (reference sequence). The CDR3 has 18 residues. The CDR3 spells CSASGLDRAHSGANVLTF. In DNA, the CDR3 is TGCAGTGCTAGTGGCCTCGACAGGGCCCACTCTGGGGCCAACGTCCTGACTTTC.

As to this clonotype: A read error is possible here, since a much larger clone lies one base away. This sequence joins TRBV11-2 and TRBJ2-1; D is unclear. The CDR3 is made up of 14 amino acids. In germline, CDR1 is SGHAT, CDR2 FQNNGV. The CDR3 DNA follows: TGTGCCAGCAGCTTAGGAGTCCCCTACAATGGGCAGTTCTTC. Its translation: CASSLGVPYNGQFF.

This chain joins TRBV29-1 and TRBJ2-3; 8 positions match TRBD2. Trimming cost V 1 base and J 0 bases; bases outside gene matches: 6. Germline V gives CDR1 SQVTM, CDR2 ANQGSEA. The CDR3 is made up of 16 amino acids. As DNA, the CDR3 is TGCAGCGTTGAAGTCAGTAGCGGGGCTAGCACAGATACGCAGTATTTT. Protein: CSVEVSSGASTDTQYF.

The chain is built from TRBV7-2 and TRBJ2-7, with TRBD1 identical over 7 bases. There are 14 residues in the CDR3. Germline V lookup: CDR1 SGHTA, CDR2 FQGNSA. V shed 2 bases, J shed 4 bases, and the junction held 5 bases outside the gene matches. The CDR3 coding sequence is TGTGCCAGCAGCTTATCGGGACAGAGATACGAGCAGTACTTC. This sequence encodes CASSLSGQRYEQYF.

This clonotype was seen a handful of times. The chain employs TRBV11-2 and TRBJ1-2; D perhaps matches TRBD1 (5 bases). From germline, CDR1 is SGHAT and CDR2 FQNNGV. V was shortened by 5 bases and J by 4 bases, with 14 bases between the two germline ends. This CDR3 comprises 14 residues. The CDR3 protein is CASSATGEGYGYTF. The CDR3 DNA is TGTGCCAGCAGCGCTACGGGGGAAGGCTATGGCTACACCTTC. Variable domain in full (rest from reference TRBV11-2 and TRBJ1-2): EAGVAQSPRYKIIEKRQSVAFWCNPISGHATLYWYQQILGQGPKLLIQFQNNGVVDDSQLPKDRFSAERLKGVDSTLKIQPAKLEDSAVYLCASSATGEGYGYTFGSGTRLTVV.

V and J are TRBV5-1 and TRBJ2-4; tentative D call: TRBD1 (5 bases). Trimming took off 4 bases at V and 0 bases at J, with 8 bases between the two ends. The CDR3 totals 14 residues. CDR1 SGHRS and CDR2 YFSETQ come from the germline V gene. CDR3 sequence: CASSPDKAKNIQYF. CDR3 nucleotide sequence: TGCGCCAGCAGCCCGGACAAAGCCAAAAACATTCAGTACTTC.

CDR3 loop: CASSLGTGTTSGSSYEQYF. The CDR3 bases are TGTGCCAGCAGTTTGGGGACAGGGACGACTAGCGGGAGCTCCTACGAGCAGTACTTC. This rearrangement joins TRBV12-3 or TRBV12-4 to TRBJ2-7; 12 bases are a match to TRBD2. V was pared by 3 bases and J by 0 bases, with 12 bases of the junction left unmatched. The CDR3 covers 19 residues.

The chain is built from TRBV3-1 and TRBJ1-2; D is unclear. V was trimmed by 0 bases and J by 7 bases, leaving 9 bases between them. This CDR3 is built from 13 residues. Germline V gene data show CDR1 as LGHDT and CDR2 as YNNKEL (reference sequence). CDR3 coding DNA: TGTGCCAGCAGCCAAGATAGGGTCTCTGGCTACACCTTC. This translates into CASSQDRVSGYTF.

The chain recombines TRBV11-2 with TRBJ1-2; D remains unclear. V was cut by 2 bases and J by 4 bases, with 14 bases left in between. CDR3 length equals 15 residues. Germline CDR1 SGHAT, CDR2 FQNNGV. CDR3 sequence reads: CASSLKRDIPYGYTF. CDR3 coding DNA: TGTGCCAGCAGCTTAAAAAGGGATATACCCTATGGCTACACCTTC. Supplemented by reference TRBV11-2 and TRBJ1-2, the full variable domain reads EAGVAQSPRYKIIEKRQSVAFWCNPISGHATLYWYQQILGQGPKLLIQFQNNGVVDDSQLPKDRFSAERLKGVDSTLKIQPAKLEDSAVYLCASSLKRDIPYGYTFGSGTRLTVV.

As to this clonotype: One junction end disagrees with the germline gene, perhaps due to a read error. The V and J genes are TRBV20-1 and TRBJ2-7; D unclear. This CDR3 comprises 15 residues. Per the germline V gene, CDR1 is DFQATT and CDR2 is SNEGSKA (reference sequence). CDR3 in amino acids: CSARDVAGYPYERYF. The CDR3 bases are TGCAGTGCTAGAGATGTAGCCGGGTATCCCTACGAGCGGTACTTC.

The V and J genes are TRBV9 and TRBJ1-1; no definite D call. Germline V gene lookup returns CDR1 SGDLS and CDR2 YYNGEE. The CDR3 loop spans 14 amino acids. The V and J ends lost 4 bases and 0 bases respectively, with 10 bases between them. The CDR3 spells CASSTQAMNTEAFF. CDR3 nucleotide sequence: TGTGCCAGCAGCACTCAGGCTATGAACACTGAAGCTTTCTTT.

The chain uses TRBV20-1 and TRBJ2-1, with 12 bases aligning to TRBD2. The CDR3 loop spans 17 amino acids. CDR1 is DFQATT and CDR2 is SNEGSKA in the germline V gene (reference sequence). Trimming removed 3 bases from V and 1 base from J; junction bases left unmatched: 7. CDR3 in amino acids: CSASLLAGGPSYNEQFF. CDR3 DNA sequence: TGCAGTGCTAGTCTCCTAGCGGGGGGGCCTTCCTACAATGAGCAGTTCTTC.

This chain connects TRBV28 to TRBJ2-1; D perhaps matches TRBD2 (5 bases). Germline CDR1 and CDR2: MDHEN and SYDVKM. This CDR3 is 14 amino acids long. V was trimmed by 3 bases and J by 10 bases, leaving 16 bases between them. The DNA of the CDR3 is TGTGCCAGCAGTTTGGGAGTACTTTACGGGGAGCAGTTCTTC. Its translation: CASSLGVLYGEQFF.

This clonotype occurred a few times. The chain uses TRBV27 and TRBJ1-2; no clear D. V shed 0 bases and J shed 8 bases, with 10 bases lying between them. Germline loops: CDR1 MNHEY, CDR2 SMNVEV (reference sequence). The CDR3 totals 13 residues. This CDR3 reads CASSLSGGRGYTF. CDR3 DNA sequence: TGTGCCAGCAGTTTATCGGGTGGGCGCGGCTACACCTTC.

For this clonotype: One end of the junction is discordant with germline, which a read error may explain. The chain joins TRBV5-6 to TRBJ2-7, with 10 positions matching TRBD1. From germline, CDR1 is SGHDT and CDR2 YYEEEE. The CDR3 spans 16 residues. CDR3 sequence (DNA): TGTGCCAGCAGCTTGGTAGCCGGGACAGGGGTCCACGAGCAGAACTTC. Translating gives CASSLVAGTGVHEQNF.

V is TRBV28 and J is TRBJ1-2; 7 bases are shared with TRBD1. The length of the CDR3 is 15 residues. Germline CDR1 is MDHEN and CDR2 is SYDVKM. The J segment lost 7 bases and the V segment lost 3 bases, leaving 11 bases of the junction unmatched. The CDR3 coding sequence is TGTGCCAGCAGTTTGAGACCGCGCGGGACAGCTGGCTACACCTTC. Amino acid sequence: CASSLRPRGTAGYTF.